The sequence of this TCR beta chain was determined in a study of T cell responses to AZD1222 COVID-19 vaccine. Findings and caveats of the study: Repertoires in all cases were sampled only once the peak T cell response had passed. The donor group comprised mostly white British people and more females; the analysis possibly underestimated clonal diversity. Unmutated regions of variants are reportedly targeted by nearly half of spike-specific TCRs. Spike-spanning, vaccine-associated CD4 TCRs were dominant at 160-218 and 743-854.

The V and J ends lost 3 bases and 3 bases, in that order; junction bases with no gene match: 6. CDR1 is SGDLS and CDR2 is YYNGEE in the germline V gene. There are 16 residues in the CDR3. Profiling relied on immunoSEQ multiplex PCR, and the TCRdb table lists in-frame clones only, not all of them. This table holds roughly 80,000 clones, over 75% found once. With respect to this clone: The antigen is undetermined.

The source material was peripheral blood, sampled on day 0 of MenACWY control vaccination. This receptor was taken from an adult in good health. J is TRBJ2-1 and V is TRBV9, with 10 bases identical to TRBD2. CDR3 in amino acids: CASSETPSGSYNEQFF. CDR3 nucleotide sequence: TGTGCCAGCAGCGAGACCCCTAGCGGGAGCTACAATGAGCAGTTCTTC.